The 16 T cell receptor beta chains reported below all come from one sample, sequenced in a study of blood T cell repertoires in COVID-19. Libraries were prepared by immunoSEQ multiplex PCR; TCRdb keeps only in-frame clonotypes and omits some of them. The sample gives roughly 190,000 clones, under 85% of which show up once; about 6.5% is in the top ten. The sample consisted of peripheral blood. These receptors came from a woman in her thirties or forties with acute or convalescent COVID-19.

The CDR3 is CASSLWDRGYEQYF. Here the CDR3 DNA reads TGTGCCAGCAGCTTGTGGGACAGGGGTTACGAGCAGTACTTC. The chain carries TRBV5-4 and TRBJ2-7, with TRBD1 matching 10 bases. J gave up 4 bases and V 1 base, and 2 bases lay outside the gene matches. This CDR3 spans 14 amino acids. The germline V gene encodes CDR1 SGHNT and CDR2 YYREEE (reference sequence). Supplemented by reference TRBV5-4 and TRBJ2-7, the full variable domain reads ETGVTQSPTHLIKTRGQQVTLRCSSQSGHNTVSWYQQALGQGPQFIFQYYREEENGRGNFPPRFSGLQFPNYSSELNVNALELDDSALYLCASSLWDRGYEQYFGPGTRLTVT.

The rearrangement uses TRBV27 and TRBJ2-7; the D is unclear. This CDR3 is built from 11 residues. Trimming stripped 6 bases from V and 0 bases from J, with 3 bases between. Germline CDR1 is MNHEY and CDR2 is SMNVEV (reference sequence). The CDR3 is CASSSSYEQYF. CDR3 DNA sequence: TGTGCCAGCAGCAGCTCCTACGAGCAGTACTTC.

This clone was seen a few times. The chain joins TRBV7-3 to TRBJ1-6; the match to TRBD1 covers 9 bases. The germline gives CDR1 SGHTA, CDR2 FQGTGA. V gave up 5 bases and J gave up 7 bases; unmatched junction bases: 6. The CDR3 covers 15 residues. CDR3 protein: CASSRTGEGNSPLHF. CDR3 DNA: TGTGCCAGCAGCCGGACAGGGGAGGGGAATTCACCCCTCCACTTT.

The V gene is TRBV11-1, the J gene TRBJ1-2, with 7 bases lining up with TRBD1. The CDR3 has 15 amino acids. Losses at the gene ends were 5 bases for V and 5 bases for J; bases not matched to a gene: 11. The germline V gene has CDR1 SGHAT and CDR2 FQDESV (reference sequence). CDR3 sequence (DNA): TGTGCCAGCAGCCTCAACTCGGGACAGAGTTATGGCTACACCTTC. Its translation: CASSLNSGQSYGYTF.

This clone has a single count. V gene TRBV3-1 (or the pseudogene TRBV3-2) combines with J gene TRBJ2-1, with D perhaps TRBD2 (6 bases). Germline values: CDR1 LGHDT, CDR2 YNNKEL (reference sequence). The length of the CDR3 is 17 residues. Trimming left V 0 bases short and J 7 bases short, with 19 bases between. The CDR3 sequence is CASSQDPPGTGRNEQFF. As DNA, the CDR3 is TGTGCCAGCAGCCAAGATCCGCCCGGGACTGGACGTAATGAGCAGTTCTTC.

This rearrangement joins TRBV5-4 to TRBJ2-7; tentative D call: TRBD2 (6 bases). The germline V gene encodes CDR1 SGHNT and CDR2 YYREEE (reference sequence). The ends were cut back, 5 bases at V and 0 bases at J, with 15 bases in the middle. This CDR3 has 15 residues. The CDR3 coding sequence is TGTGCCAGCAGTCGGGAGAGCGCAAGCTCCTACGAGCAGTACTTC. This sequence encodes CASSRESASSYEQYF.

The chain couples TRBV11-3 to TRBJ2-5; 8 positions agree with TRBD2. Germline trimming cut 4 bases from V and 6 bases from J; bases unmatched to any gene: 10. This CDR3 is 15 amino acids long. CDR1 and CDR2 from the germline V gene are SGHNT and YENEEA. The chain's CDR3 is CASSSKGLGAKTQYF. CDR3 in DNA: TGTGCCAGCAGCTCCAAGGGACTAGGGGCGAAGACCCAGTACTTC.

The chain carries TRBV6-1 and TRBJ1-1; D is possibly TRBD1 (5 bases). This CDR3 is 13 amino acids long. The germline V gene encodes CDR1 MNHNS and CDR2 SASEGT. Trimming took off 0 bases at V and 5 bases at J, with 7 bases between the two ends. CDR3 in DNA: TGTGCCAGCAGTGAAGCGGAGGGGACTGAAGCTTTCTTT. Translating it yields CASSEAEGTEAFF.

This CDR3 reads CAWSVSSGGKLFF. In DNA form, the CDR3 reads TGTGCCTGGAGTGTGAGTTCAGGAGGAAAACTGTTTTTT. The chain carries TRBV30 and TRBJ1-4, with unresolved D. In germline, CDR1 is GTSNPN, CDR2 SVGIG (reference sequence). V dropped 0 bases and J dropped 10 bases, with 12 bases sitting between them. This CDR3 has 13 residues. The full variable domain, with the rest looked up from reference TRBV30 and TRBJ1-4, is SQTIHQWPATLVQPVGSPLSLECTVEGTSNPNLYWYRQAAGRGLQLLFYSVGIGQISSEVPQNLSASRPQDRQFILSSKKLLLSDSGFYLCAWSVSSGGKLFFGSGTQLSVL.

This chain links TRBV2 with TRBJ2-3; a possible D gene is TRBD1 (5 bases). V lost 8 bases and J 0 bases, leaving 9 bases between the germline ends. The CDR3 is 13 amino acids. Germline CDR1 reads SNHLY; CDR2 reads FYNNEI. Here the CDR3 DNA reads TGTGCCAGCTCCGACAGTAGCACAGATACGCAGTATTTT. Amino acid sequence: CASSDSSTDTQYF.

V is TRBV25-1 and J is TRBJ1-4; 9 bases align to TRBD1. V dropped 2 bases and J dropped 5; count of bases not matched to a gene: 3. Looked up from germline, CDR1 is MGHDK and CDR2 is SYGVNS. The CDR3 is 15 residues long. The CDR3 here is CASSELGTGNEKLFF. The CDR3 DNA sequence: TGTGCCAGCAGTGAACTGGGGACAGGGAATGAAAAACTGTTTTTT.

CDR3 in DNA: TGTGCCAGCAGCCCCGACTGGAACGAGCAGTACTTC. Translation gives CASSPDWNEQYF. This chain links TRBV7-9 with TRBJ2-7; D gene unclear. Deletions cut 5 bases from V and 5 bases from J, with 10 bases between. This CDR3 spans 12 amino acids. Germline V gene data show CDR1 as SEHNR and CDR2 as FQNEAQ (reference sequence).

The chain has TRBV28 and TRBJ2-5; 12 bases line up with TRBD2. This CDR3 spans 15 amino acids. The V segment lost 5 bases and the J segment 5 bases; nucleotides outside the gene matches: 6. In germline, CDR1 is MDHEN, CDR2 SYDVKM. CDR3 amino acids: CASSTTSGSWETQYF. The CDR3, as DNA: TGTGCCAGCAGTACGACTAGCGGGAGTTGGGAGACCCAGTACTTC.

This chain uses TRBV9 with TRBJ2-3; 9 positions agree with TRBD1. Germline values: CDR1 SGDLS, CDR2 YYNGEE. The CDR3 is 15 amino acids. The V and J ends lost 3 bases and 2 bases, in that order; junction bases with no gene match: 4. The CDR3 nucleotides are TGTGCCAGCAGCGACAGGGGGCCCCCCACAGATACGCAGTATTTT. Amino acids: CASSDRGPPTDTQYF.

The chain's CDR3 is CASSLLSVAGVTGELFF. The CDR3 DNA is TGTGCCAGCAGTTTACTTTCGGTAGCGGGGGTGACCGGGGAGCTGTTTTTT. This rearrangement joins TRBV27 to TRBJ2-2, with 9 bases aligning to TRBD2. Germline CDR1 MNHEY, CDR2 SMNVEV (reference sequence). V was clipped by 2 bases and J by 5 bases; unmatched bases: 9. The length of the CDR3 is 17 residues.

The chain links TRBV18 to TRBJ2-3, with TRBD1 matching over 7 bases. The CDR3 covers 14 residues. V shed 8 bases, J shed 0 bases, and the junction held 5 bases outside the gene matches. Germline V CDR1 and CDR2: KGHSH, LQKENI. Here the CDR3 DNA reads TGTGCCAGCCAAAGGGACAGAAGCACAGATACGCAGTATTTT. Translated, it gives CASQRDRSTDTQYF.